This T cell receptor (beta chain) was obtained from a study of T cell changes during pregnancy in multiple sclerosis. A single count supports this clone. Germline values: CDR1 MGHRA, CDR2 YSYEKL. The CDR3 sequence is 15 residues long. The germline V and J ends were trimmed by 1 base and 4 bases, with 10 bases remaining between them. TCRdb's copy holds only in-frame clones and misses some; the assay was immunoSEQ multiplex PCR. The sample has 90,000 to 120,000 clones, about nine tenths seen once. The chain is built from TRBV4-1 and TRBJ1-4; D uncertain. The sample consisted of peripheral blood, taken in the third trimester of pregnancy. This clonotype originated in a female donor in good health, enrolled as a control in a pregnancy study. In DNA form, the CDR3 reads TGCGCCAGCAGCCAAGTGGCGGGTATTAATGAAAAACTGTTTTTT. Translating it yields CASSQVAGINEKLFF.